This TCR beta chain was obtained from a study of shared clonotypes between healthy human individuals. Overall study context: Three plates each covered CD4 naive and memory; CD8 naive two, CD8 memory one.

Trimming cost V 0 bases and J 0 bases, with 7 bases left between them. CDR3 length equals 15 residues. In germline, CDR1 is SGDLS, CDR2 YYNGEE. In the naive CD8 group, cells lacked CD45RO and were positively selected for CCR7, so terminally differentiated effector memory CD45RA+ cells were left out. Sequencing used immunoSEQ multiplex PCR; TCRdb keeps in-frame clones, though not all of them. This sample has about 590,000 clones, with around 95% found just once. The sample comprised naive CD8+ T cells sorted from blood. The chain recombines TRBV9 with TRBJ2-1; D remains ambiguous. The sequence was obtained from a woman in her 30s in good health. In nucleotides, the CDR3 is TGTGCCAGCAGCGTAGCGGCTAGCTCCTACAATGAGCAGTTCTTC. Its protein product is CASSVAASSYNEQFF.